This T cell receptor beta chain was documented in a study of blood T cell repertoires in COVID-19. Study background: Specimens from acute and convalescent COVID-19 originated in the United States, Italy and Spain.

This clone was counted only a few times. In the authors' methods: Amplifying reference gene primers gave estimates of nucleated cell counts. Here immunoSEQ multiplex PCR was the method, and the copy in TCRdb shows in-frame clones only, minus some. V and J calls and clone size are as listed in that table; D and trimming were resolved from the DNA. Here the sample spans fewer than 350,000 clones, less than 85% being singletons. The germline gives CDR1 MNHEY, CDR2 SVGAGI. The CDR3 has 11 amino acids. V shed 10 bases and J shed 10 bases, with 14 bases lying between them. Participant reports of clinical history set cohort assignment.

The sample consisted of PBMCs or T cells enriched from blood (not recorded which). The clonotype comes from a young woman who had been exposed to COVID-19. The chain is built from TRBV6-5 and TRBJ2-1; perhaps TRBD2 as D (6 bases). The CDR3, as DNA: TGTGCCACCAAAGTTGGGGGGGAGCAGTTCTTC. Protein product: CATKVGGEQFF.